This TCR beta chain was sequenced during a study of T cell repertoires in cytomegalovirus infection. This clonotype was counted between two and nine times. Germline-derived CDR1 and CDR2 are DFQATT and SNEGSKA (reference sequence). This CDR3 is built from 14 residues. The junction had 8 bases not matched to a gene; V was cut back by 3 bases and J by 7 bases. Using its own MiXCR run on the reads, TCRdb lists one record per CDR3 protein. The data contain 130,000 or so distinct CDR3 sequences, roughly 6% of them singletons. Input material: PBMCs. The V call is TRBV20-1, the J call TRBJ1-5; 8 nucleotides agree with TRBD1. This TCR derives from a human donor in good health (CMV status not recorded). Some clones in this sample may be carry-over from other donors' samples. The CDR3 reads CSASVRGPGQPQHF. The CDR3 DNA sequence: TGCAGTGCTAGCGTCAGGGGGCCCGGGCAGCCCCAGCATTTT.